This T cell receptor (beta chain) was observed in a study of CD8+ T cells in alopecia areata. RNA extraction and reverse transcription yielded cDNA as sequencing template. Method: immunoSEQ multiplex PCR; TCRdb's copy keeps in-frame clones and lacks some. The profile shows about 97,000 clones, 41% of them singletons. Only a few counts were recorded for this clone. Antigen specificity is unknown. Sorted populations comprised CD4+ and CD8+ T cells obtained from PBMCs. Findings of the study overall: Lesional tissue from the scalp (especially in alopecia totalis/universalis) showed higher clonality than normal scalp.

After removal of 2 bases from V and 5 bases from J, the junction contained 8 bases not matched to a gene. This CDR3 is 15 amino acids long. Germline V lookup: CDR1 GTSNPN, CDR2 SVGIG (reference sequence). The material sequenced was CD4+ T cells sorted from blood. This receptor was taken from a human donor with alopecia areata. The chain joins TRBV30 to TRBJ2-5, with TRBD1 identical over 10 bases. CDR3 sequence reads: CAWSTGTGVRETQYF. For the CDR3, the DNA is TGTGCCTGGAGTACCGGGACAGGGGTACGGGAGACCCAGTACTTC.